This TCR beta chain emerged from a study of Graves' ophthalmopathy and Graves' hyperthyroidism. The sequenced template was RNA, covering the TCR beta CDR3 region. An opening RT-PCR round employed HTBI primers and preceded a second-round multiplex PCR. TCRdb recomputed calls from the multiplex PCR reads with MiXCR, one row per CDR3 protein. Found here are 620,000 or so distinct CDR3 sequences, 22% of them singletons; the top ten hold more than 5.5%. The table lists this clonotype with many counts. V lost 3 bases to trimming and J lost 8 bases, with 7 bases between them. The CDR3 spans 11 residues. Looked up from germline, CDR1 is MNHNS and CDR2 is SASEGT.

Sequenced: peripheral blood. The TCR originated in a woman aged 18-30 years with stable Graves' hyperthyroidism. Some clones in this sample may be carry-over from other donors' samples. This chain uses TRBV6-1 with TRBJ1-2; unclear D gene. The CDR3 bases are TGTGCCAGCAGTGAGTCCTTAGGCTACACCTTC. As protein: CASSESLGYTF.